This is a list of T cell receptor beta chains from one sample in a study of blood T cell repertoires in COVID-19. The protocol was immunoSEQ multiplex PCR, while the TCRdb copy is restricted to in-frame clones and leaves out a portion. Of some 300,000 clones in the sample, 85% to 90% are singletons; the top ten hold approximately 2.9%. Sequencing was performed on PBMCs or T cells enriched from blood (not recorded which). Every receptor here comes from a woman aged 45-60 years who had been exposed to COVID-19. CDR3s leave out the opening cysteine and the closing phenylalanine or tryptophan. Each record gives: V gene, J gene, D gene, CDR3 protein. D genes are given only for firm matches.

>TRBV10-3|TRBJ1-2|TRBD1
ASSEGQGDGYT
>TRBV5-1|TRBJ1-4|TRBD1
ASSLDRGNEKLF
>TRBV6-5|TRBJ1-3|.
ASRDGSPGNTIY
>TRBV3-1/TRBV3-2|TRBJ2-1|.
ASSPLWEKNNEQF
>TRBV5-5|TRBJ2-7|.
ASSPRNRYEQY
>TRBV19|TRBJ1-6|.
ASSMSQTYNSPLH
>TRBV7-2|TRBJ2-1|.
ASSPDSYNEQF
>TRBV12-3/TRBV12-4|TRBJ1-1|.
ASSRNTEAF
>TRBV11-2|TRBJ1-6|.
ASSLEFRTLPFNSPLH
>TRBV12-5|TRBJ2-1|TRBD1
ASGGTTGTYNEQF
>TRBV28|TRBJ1-3|.
ASSFPGPRNTIY
>TRBV7-2|TRBJ1-2|.
ASSNSLTELNYGYT
>TRBV7-9|TRBJ1-4|.
ATRHSWPNEKLF
>TRBV7-9|TRBJ2-1|.
ASSYPGLDEQF
>TRBV5-6|TRBJ2-4|TRBD1
ASSLFQGVKNIQY
>TRBV6-5|TRBJ1-1|TRBD1
ASSPWTGFGTEAF
>TRBV7-9|TRBJ2-7|TRBD1
ASSPPTGSYEQY
>TRBV18|TRBJ2-1|.
ASQSSTYNEQF
>TRBV7-6|TRBJ2-7|TRBD1
ASSLRDSSYEQY
>TRBV6-5|TRBJ2-1|TRBD1
ASSPGQGTNEQF
>TRBV28|TRBJ1-4|TRBD1
ASSPGQGAGIEKLF
>TRBV25-1|TRBJ1-4|.
ASSDSLNEKLF
>TRBV12-3/TRBV12-4|TRBJ1-2|.
ASSRVANYGYT
>TRBV2|TRBJ2-2|TRBD2
ASKVRLAVNTGELF
>TRBV19|TRBJ1-1|TRBD1
ASSIGNRGMNTEAF
>TRBV27|TRBJ1-2|.
ASSLYPGAVSGYT
>TRBV19|TRBJ1-1|TRBD1
ASRLGQGGMNTEAF
>TRBV19|TRBJ2-1|TRBD2
ASSAPGLAGNEQF
>TRBV15|TRBJ1-2|.
ATSYGHVFNYGYT
>TRBV5-1|TRBJ1-1|.
ASRRQEMNTEAF
>TRBV7-8|TRBJ1-3|TRBD1
ASIDRDSGNTIY
>TRBV25-1|TRBJ1-6|.
ASSADSYNSPLH
>TRBV10-1|TRBJ1-1|TRBD1
ASSEVRLSGQGSSTEAF
>TRBV7-2|TRBJ1-2|.
ASSLAAYGYT
>TRBV7-9|TRBJ1-2|.
ASTLGGFPVDGYT
>TRBV11-2|TRBJ2-5|.
ASSLAFSQETQY
>TRBV7-8|TRBJ1-1|TRBD1
ASSKGQPNTEAF
>TRBV3-1/TRBV3-2|TRBJ2-5|TRBD2
ASSQQAGGQETQY
>TRBV27|TRBJ2-1|TRBD1
ASSLTGGAGGLEQF
>TRBV28|TRBJ1-6|.
AIRRSTGKPGPPLH
>TRBV19|TRBJ1-1|.
ASSIRQENTEAF
>TRBV6-5|TRBJ1-2|.
ASSYSRGTGYT
>TRBV10-3|TRBJ1-1|.
AIRGGAMNTEAF
>TRBV27|TRBJ1-5|TRBD1
ASSSGGGLGQPQH
>TRBV19|TRBJ2-1|TRBD2
ASSISGLAKYNEQF
>TRBV6-1|TRBJ2-7|TRBD1
ASSEQGAYYEQY
>TRBV5-1|TRBJ1-4|TRBD1
ASSFQGAGEKLF
>TRBV5-6|TRBJ2-1|TRBD1
ASSWTGTGGRNEQF
>TRBV28|TRBJ1-1|.
ASSRNTGSAF
>TRBV11-2|TRBJ2-3|TRBD1
ASSSSMGQGITDTQY
>TRBV6-5|TRBJ2-7|TRBD2
ASSYLAGGPEQY
>TRBV28|TRBJ1-5|.
ASSITGILGGQPQH
>TRBV5-1|TRBJ1-5|.
ASSLVPAPWGNQPQH